A single sample gave rise to the 6 T cell receptor beta chains below, sequenced in a study of molecular identifiers for immune sequencing clone quantification. From the PCR reads, TCRdb called clonotypes with MiXCR, one entry per CDR3 protein. The sample consists of tens of thousands of distinct CDR3 sequences, 15% to 20% of them appearing once. The sample consisted of naive CD8+ T cells from blood, with Jurkat cell RNA spiked in. Subset here: FACS-sorted CD8+CD4-CCR7+CD45RA+ naive T cells. The source of these receptors is a human donor in good health. Some libraries in this study had Jurkat cell RNA spiked in.

Ten or more counts support this clonotype. The chain links TRBV20-1 to TRBJ2-1, with D maybe TRBD2 (5 bases). The V and J ends lost 0 bases and 4 bases respectively, with 13 bases between them. The germline CDR1 and CDR2 sequences are DFQATT and SNEGSKA (reference sequence). The CDR3 runs to 15 residues. The CDR3 reads CSARDPGEAYNEQFF. For the CDR3, the DNA is TGCAGTGCTAGAGATCCCGGGGAAGCATACAATGAGCAGTTCTTC.

This clonotype was observed once. The chain has TRBV7-3 and TRBJ2-1, with 10 bases aligning to TRBD2. The J segment lost 4 bases and the V segment lost 4 bases, leaving 10 bases of the junction unmatched. The CDR3 has 17 amino acids. The germline V gene has CDR1 SGHTA and CDR2 FQGTGA. The CDR3 DNA follows: TGTGCCAGCAGCTCCCTTAAGGTAGCGGGAGGTTACAATGAGCAGTTCTTC. Translating gives CASSSLKVAGGYNEQFF.

The chain has TRBV6-2 or TRBV6-3 and TRBJ2-7, with 10 bases aligning to TRBD2. CDR1 is MNHEY, CDR2 SVGEGT, per germline. The CDR3 has 14 amino acids. Losses at the gene ends were 6 bases for V and 1 base for J; bases not matched to a gene: 3. The chain's CDR3 is CASRGLADSYEQYF. Written as DNA, the CDR3 is TGTGCCAGCAGAGGACTAGCGGATTCCTACGAGCAGTACTTC.

This clonotype has at least ten counts. The junction shows a germline mismatch at one end, possibly a read error. CDR3 bases: TGTGCCAGCAGCTTAGTACAGGGCCCAAATTTT. Protein: CASSLVQGPNF. The chain couples TRBV7-9 to TRBJ2-3, with D possibly being TRBD1 (6 bases). Looked up from germline, CDR1 is SEHNR and CDR2 is FQNEAQ (reference sequence). CDR3 length: 11 amino acids.

The CDR3 nucleotides are TGTGCCATCAGCTGGACTAGCGGGACAGAGAACACCGGGGAGCTGTTTTTT. Its translation is CAISWTSGTENTGELFF. This chain joins TRBV10-3 and TRBJ2-2, with 12 bases identical to TRBD2. J was trimmed by 1 base and V by 6 bases; bases with no gene match: 6. The V gene's germline CDR1 is ENHRY and CDR2 SYGVKD. The CDR3 runs 17 residues.

This clonotype was counted many times. This rearrangement joins TRBV2 to TRBJ2-3; D is uncertain. The CDR3 runs 15 residues. V dropped 7 bases and J dropped 0 bases, with 14 bases sitting between them. The germline gives CDR1 SNHLY, CDR2 FYNNEI. CDR3 DNA sequence: TGTGCCAGCAATAGACCCTACCTCAGCACAGATACGCAGTATTTT. As protein: CASNRPYLSTDTQYF.